This is a list of T cell receptor beta chains from one sample in a study of cytotoxic CD8 clonotypes in ibrutinib-treated CLL. The protocol was immunoSEQ multiplex PCR, while the TCRdb copy is restricted to in-frame clones and leaves out a portion. The table shows over 65,000 clones, with 68% occurring only once. Sequences were derived from PBMCs, sampled after 12 months of ibrutinib treatment. The receptor set was obtained from a human donor with chronic lymphocytic leukemia. The CDR3 runs from the conserved cysteine through the conserved F or W. The order of the fields is J gene, D gene, V gene, clone size, CDR3 DNA, CDR3 protein. A D gene is named only where the DNA matches it firmly. Size tells how often a clone was seen (once, few, many) or the class of an expanded clone, and some rows leave it out.

TRBJ1-1 NA TRBV7-9 NA TGTGCCAGCCTAGGGCCGGGACGCACTGAAGCTTTCTTT CASLGPGRTEAFF
TRBJ2-2 NA TRBV6-1 NA TGTGCCAGCAGCCCGACAGGGAACACCGGGGAGCTGTTTTTT CASSPTGNTGELFF
TRBJ1-3 NA TRBV5-1 few TGCGCCAGCAGCGTGGGGGACCTTGGAAACACCATATATTTT CASSVGDLGNTIYF
TRBJ1-2 NA TRBV5-4 NA TGTGCCAGCAGCACGGACGGAGGTGGCTATGGCTACACCTTC CASSTDGGGYGYTF
TRBJ2-3 TRBD2 TRBV4-3 NA TGCGCCAGCAGCCAAATACTAGCGGGGGGCGGCACAGATACGCAGTATTTT CASSQILAGGGTDTQYF
TRBJ1-1 TRBD1 TRBV4-3 NA TGCGCCAGCAGCCACAACCAGGGGGTGAACACTGAAGCTTTCTTT CASSHNQGVNTEAFF
TRBJ2-7 NA TRBV6-5 NA TGTGCCAGTTCCCGGGACAAAAATAACTACGAGCAGTACTTC CASSRDKNNYEQYF
TRBJ2-4 NA TRBV28 few TGTGCCAGCACCGCGGGATGGACGGAGGACATTCAGTACTTC CASTAGWTEDIQYF
TRBJ1-5 NA TRBV19 NA TGTGCCAGTAGTATAGATGTGGACGGATTAAATAGCAATCAGCCCCAGCATTTT CASSIDVDGLNSNQPQHF
TRBJ2-2 NA TRBV5-6 NA TGTGCCAGCAGCTTGGGACTCGCGGCCGGGGAGCTGTTTTTT CASSLGLAAGELFF
TRBJ2-1 TRBD1 TRBV10-3 NA TGTGCCATCAGACACCGGGACAGTTTCGATGAGCAGTTCTTC CAIRHRDSFDEQFF
TRBJ1-1 NA TRBV2 few TGTGCCAGCAGTGGACGGAATGAAGCTTTCTTT CASSGRNEAFF
TRBJ2-3 TRBD2 TRBV4-1 NA TGCGCCAGCAGCCAAGAGGCTAGCGGGGTCCATACGCAGTATTTT CASSQEASGVHTQYF
TRBJ2-7 TRBD1 TRBV4-3 NA TGCGCCAGCAGCCAAGATATCGGGACAGGGGGCTACGAGCAGTACTTC CASSQDIGTGGYEQYF
TRBJ2-3 TRBD2 TRBV7-3 NA TGTGCCAGCAGCTTCCGGGGGGGCGCAGATACGCAGTATTTT CASSFRGGADTQYF
TRBJ2-5 NA TRBV29-1 once TGCAGCGTTGGAGGACAGGGAGGGGAGACCCAGTACTTC CSVGGQGGETQYF
TRBJ1-6 TRBD1 TRBV12-5 few TGTGCTAGTGGTCGACAGGGGAGGGATTCACCCCTCCACTTT CASGRQGRDSPLHF
TRBJ2-2 TRBD1 TRBV18 NA TGTGCCAGCTCACCAGGGACAGGGCGGCAAGACGTGCGGGAGCTGTTTTTT CASSPGTGRQDVRELFF
TRBJ1-2 TRBD1 TRBV5-6 NA TGTGCCAGCAGCTTAGGGACAGGAGTTGCCTATGGCTACACCTTC CASSLGTGVAYGYTF
TRBJ2-2 NA TRBV19 NA TGTGCCAGTAGTATGGGCAGCACCGGGGAGCTGTTTTTT CASSMGSTGELFF
TRBJ1-6 NA TRBV2 many TGTGCCAGCAACGGGGGTTCACCCCTCCACTTT CASNGGSPLHF
TRBJ2-2 NA TRBV19 NA TGTGCCAGTAGTCCCGGGGGCAGGGGCGTGCACACCGGGGAGCTGTTTTTT CASSPGGRGVHTGELFF
TRBJ1-6 NA TRBV6-6 NA TGTGCCAGCTCCCAATCGGGTTCACCCCTCCACTTT CASSQSGSPLHF
TRBJ1-2 TRBD1 TRBV9 NA TGTGCCAGCAGCGTAGGAGGGGACAGGGGACACTATGGCTACACCTTC CASSVGGDRGHYGYTF
TRBJ2-4 TRBD2 TRBV28 once TGTGCCAGCAGTTTAGCGGGGGATAACAACATTCAGTACTTC CASSLAGDNNIQYF
TRBJ2-3 NA TRBV11-2 NA TGTGCCAGCAGCTTAGTGGGGAATACGCAGTATTTT CASSLVGNTQYF
TRBJ2-2 NA TRBV11-3 NA TGTGCCAGCAGCCTCACCCCAGGGGAGCTGTTTTTT CASSLTPGELFF
TRBJ1-1 TRBD1 TRBV2 NA TGTGCCAGCAGTGATCGGACAGGGACCAACACTGAAGCTTTCTTT CASSDRTGTNTEAFF
TRBJ1-4 NA TRBV5-1 NA TGCGCCAGCAGGCCCGGGGGTCGGGATAATGAAAAACTGTTTTTT CASRPGGRDNEKLFF
TRBJ1-4 TRBD1 TRBV7-2 NA TGTGCCAGCAGCCTCCAGGGGGGCCCTCGGGAAAAACTGTTTTTT CASSLQGGPREKLFF
TRBJ2-7 TRBD1 TRBV28 once TGTGCCAGCAGAGGACAGGGGGCTTACGAGCAGTACTTC CASRGQGAYEQYF
TRBJ1-5 NA TRBV28 NA TGTGCCAGCAGCCCGTTTTTGCGGCCCCAGCATTTT CASSPFLRPQHF
TRBJ2-2 TRBD1 TRBV15 NA TGTGCCACCAGCAGAGACTCCGGGACAGGGTTGATCGGGGAGCTGTTTTTT CATSRDSGTGLIGELFF
TRBJ1-2 NA TRBV7-2 NA TGTGCCAGCAGAACCAGCAGCCGGGACTACTATGGCTACACCTTC CASRTSSRDYYGYTF
TRBJ1-3 TRBD1 TRBV6-6 NA TGTGCCAGCAGGCTGACAGGGAGCTCTGGAAACACCATATATTTT CASRLTGSSGNTIYF
TRBJ2-7 NA TRBV27 NA TGTGCCAGCAGTTTACGGGGGCGGTACGAGCAGTACTTC CASSLRGRYEQYF
TRBJ2-7 NA TRBV7-9 NA TGTGCCAGCAGCCCGGTGGGTTCCTACGAGCAGTACTTC CASSPVGSYEQYF
TRBJ1-2 NA TRBV5-1 NA TGCGCCAGCAGCGAGGACGGGGGTCGTCCCTATGGCTACACCTTC CASSEDGGRPYGYTF
TRBJ1-1 NA TRBV29-1 NA TGCAGCGTCGCTTCCAGGGCAGCGGGCACTGAAGCTTTCTTT CSVASRAAGTEAFF
TRBJ2-6 NA TRBV19 NA TGTGCCAGTAGTATAAGGAGGGATGGGGCCAACGTCCTGACTTTC CASSIRRDGANVLTF
TRBJ1-5 TRBD1 TRBV19 few TGTGCCAGTAGTCCCCAGGGACAGGGGGTAGATCAGCCCCAGCATTTT CASSPQGQGVDQPQHF
TRBJ1-5 TRBD1 TRBV5-6 NA TGTGCCAGCAGCTTGGCCGGTGCCCGGACAGGGGGCCTCCGCCAGCATTTT CASSLAGARTGGLRQHF
TRBJ2-1 NA TRBV9 NA TGTGCCAGCAGCGCCGGGGGAGGCGGCTACAATGAGCAGTTCTTC CASSAGGGGYNEQFF
TRBJ2-5 NA TRBV7-2 once TGTGCCAGCAGCCGGACCTTCGCCCAAGAGACCCAGTACTTC CASSRTFAQETQYF
TRBJ1-3 NA TRBV30 NA TGTGCCTGTTTACCCACGGGCAGGGATACTGGAAACACCATATATTTT CACLPTGRDTGNTIYF
TRBJ1-5 TRBD1 TRBV4-3 NA TGCGCCAGCAGCCAAGACTCGAAGGGGCCAGGGGGCCATCAGCCCCAGCATTTT CASSQDSKGPGGHQPQHF
TRBJ2-1 TRBD2 TRBV29-1 NA TGCAGCGGGGTGACTAGCGGGGTCTACAATGAGCAGTTCTTC CSGVTSGVYNEQFF
TRBJ2-7 TRBD1 TRBV6-6 NA TGTGCCAGCAGTTACTCCGGACAGGCTACGAGTCCGTACTTC CASSYSGQATSPYF
TRBJ2-5 NA TRBV27 NA TGTGCCAGCACCCCCTCCCAAGAGACCCAGTACTTC CASTPSQETQYF